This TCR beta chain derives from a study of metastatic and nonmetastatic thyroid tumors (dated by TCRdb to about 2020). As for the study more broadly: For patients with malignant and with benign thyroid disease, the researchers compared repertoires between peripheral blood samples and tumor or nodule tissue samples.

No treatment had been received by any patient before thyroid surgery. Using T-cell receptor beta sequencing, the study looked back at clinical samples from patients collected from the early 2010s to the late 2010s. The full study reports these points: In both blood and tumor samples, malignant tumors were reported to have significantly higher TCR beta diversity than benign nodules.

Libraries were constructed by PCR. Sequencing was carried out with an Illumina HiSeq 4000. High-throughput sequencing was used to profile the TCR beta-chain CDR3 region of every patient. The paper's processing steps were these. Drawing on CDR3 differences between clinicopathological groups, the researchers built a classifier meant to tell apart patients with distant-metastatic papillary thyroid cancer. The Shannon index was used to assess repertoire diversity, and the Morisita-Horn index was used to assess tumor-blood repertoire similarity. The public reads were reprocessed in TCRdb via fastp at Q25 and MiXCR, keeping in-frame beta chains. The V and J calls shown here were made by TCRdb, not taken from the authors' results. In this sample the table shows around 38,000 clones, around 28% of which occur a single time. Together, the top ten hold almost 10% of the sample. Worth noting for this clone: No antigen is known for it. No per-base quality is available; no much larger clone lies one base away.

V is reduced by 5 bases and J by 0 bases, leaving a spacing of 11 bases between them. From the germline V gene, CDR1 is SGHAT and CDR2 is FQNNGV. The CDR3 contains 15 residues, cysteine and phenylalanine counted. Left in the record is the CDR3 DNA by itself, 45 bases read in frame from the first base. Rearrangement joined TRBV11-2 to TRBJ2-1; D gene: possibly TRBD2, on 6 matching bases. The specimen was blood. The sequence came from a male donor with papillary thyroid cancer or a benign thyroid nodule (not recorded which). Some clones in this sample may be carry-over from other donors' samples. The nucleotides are TGTGCCAGCAGCGTGGGACTGAGCTCCTACAATGAGCAGTTCTTC. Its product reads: CASSVGLSSYNEQFF.